What follows are 25 T cell receptor beta chains derived from one specimen sequenced in a study of shared clonotypes between healthy human individuals. Sequencing was performed with immunoSEQ multiplex PCR; in TCRdb, only in-frame clones are kept and a portion is missing. The sample includes about 1.4 million clones, over 95% of them seen just once. Sample: naive CD4+ T cells sorted from blood. The subset was: CD45RA+ positively selected. These receptor sequences come from a man aged 30 to 39 in good health.

The chain links TRBV27 to TRBJ2-5; D call uncertain. Germline values: CDR1 MNHEY, CDR2 SMNVEV (reference sequence). V gave up 7 bases and J gave up 5 bases, with 5 bases separating them. The CDR3 is 10 residues long. The CDR3 DNA sequence: TGTGCCAGCACCCGGGAGACCCAGTACTTC. As protein: CASTRETQYF.

The chain is built from TRBV5-1 and TRBJ2-1; 9 bases line up with TRBD2. The germline V gene has CDR1 SGHRS and CDR2 YFSETQ. This CDR3 contains 17 residues. Trimming took 4 bases from V and 7 from J; bases not matched to a gene: 15. The CDR3, as DNA: TGCGCCAGCAGCCTTACTAGCGGGCAGCTTATTAGGAATGAGCAGTTCTTC. Its translation is CASSLTSGQLIRNEQFF.

With respect to this clone: The sample contains more than one DNA sequence encoding this CDR3. This chain links TRBV7-9 with TRBJ1-5; D is uncertain. This CDR3 contains 12 residues. Deletions cut 3 bases from V and 2 bases from J, with 2 bases between. The germline V gene encodes CDR1 SEHNR and CDR2 FQNEAQ (reference sequence). Written as DNA, the CDR3 is TGTGCCAGCAGCTTCGGCAATCAGCCCCAGCATTTT. The encoded protein is CASSFGNQPQHF.

This clone occurred once. The V and J genes are TRBV7-3 and TRBJ2-1; possible D gene TRBD1, 6 bases. Germline V gives CDR1 SGHTA, CDR2 FQGTGA. Trimming pared 5 bases from V and 7 bases from J, leaving 12 bases between. This CDR3 is built from 13 residues. CDR3 DNA sequence: TGTGCCAGCAGCCCAACAGGGTTGAATGAGCAGTTCTTC. Encoded protein: CASSPTGLNEQFF.

V and J are TRBV2 and TRBJ2-7; D is ambiguous. In germline, CDR1 is SNHLY, CDR2 FYNNEI. The CDR3 extends over 13 amino acids. V was clipped by 8 bases and J by 3 bases, with 14 bases between them. DNA for the CDR3: TGTGCCAGCGTAAGCCTCAGCCTCTACGAGCAGTACTTC. Protein: CASVSLSLYEQYF.

This clone was observed once. The chain has TRBV19 and TRBJ2-7; D call uncertain. V lost 4 bases and J lost 4, with 14 bases in between. The germline V gene has CDR1 LNHDA and CDR2 SQIVND (reference sequence). CDR3 length: 14 amino acids. The DNA for the CDR3 is TGTGCCAGTAGTAAGACCCGGTCCGCGTACGAGCAGTACTTC. Translation: CASSKTRSAYEQYF.

Turning to this clone: Other DNA sequences in the same sample also yield this CDR3. The V gene is TRBV5-1, the J gene TRBJ2-3; D is ambiguous. This CDR3 spans 14 amino acids. V lost 0 bases and J lost 0, with 5 bases in between. The germline V gene has CDR1 SGHRS and CDR2 YFSETQ. In DNA form, the CDR3 reads TGCGCCAGCAGCTTGGCGGCGAGCACAGATACGCAGTATTTT. Amino acid sequence: CASSLAASTDTQYF.

The CDR3 nucleotides are TGTGCCAGCAGCACTCGGACTAGCGGAACCTACGAGCAGTACTTC. Its protein product is CASSTRTSGTYEQYF. The chain is built from TRBV9 and TRBJ2-7, with 10 bases matching TRBD2. In germline, CDR1 is SGDLS, CDR2 YYNGEE. The CDR3 loop spans 15 amino acids. The junction had 6 bases not matched to a gene; V was cut back by 4 bases and J by 2 bases.

This chain uses TRBV25-1 with TRBJ1-4; maybe TRBD1 (5 bases). Germline loops: CDR1 MGHDK, CDR2 SYGVNS. The length of the CDR3 is 17 residues. The germline V and J ends were trimmed by 4 bases and 0 bases, with 15 bases remaining between them. CDR3 DNA sequence: TGTGCCAGCAGTGTTCTAGGGACGGGAGCAACTAATGAAAAACTGTTTTTT. It translates to CASSVLGTGATNEKLFF.

V and J are TRBV5-1 and TRBJ1-1; no clear D gene. The ends were cut back, 3 bases at V and 4 bases at J, with 16 bases in the middle. Per the germline V gene, CDR1 is SGHRS and CDR2 is YFSETQ. The length of the CDR3 is 15 residues. This CDR3 reads CASSSIPGNPTEAFF. CDR3 coding DNA: TGCGCCAGCAGCTCTATACCCGGGAACCCCACTGAAGCTTTCTTT.

The chain combines TRBV21-1 with TRBJ1-5; the table assigns TRBD1, which was not confirmed against the DNA. TRBV21-1 is annotated as a pseudogene. The CDR3 spans 18 residues. CDR3 protein: CASSKWTGPPEQNQPQHF. The CDR3 DNA reads as TGTGCCAGCAGCAAATGGACAGGGCCTCCGGAGCAAAATCAGCCCCAGCATTTT.

The chain combines TRBV2 with TRBJ1-2; no definite D call. The length of the CDR3 is 13 residues. V was shortened by 0 bases and J by 4 bases, with 6 bases between the two germline ends. Looked up from germline, CDR1 is SNHLY and CDR2 is FYNNEI. The DNA of the CDR3 is TGTGCCAGCAGTGAAGCAATTCCCTATGGCTACACCTTC. This gives the protein CASSEAIPYGYTF. Full variable domain (outside the CDR3, taken from reference TRBV2 and TRBJ1-2): EPEVTQTPSHQVTQMGQEVILRCVPISNHLYFYWYRQILGQKVEFLVSFYNNEISEKSEIFDDQFSVERPDGSNFTLKIRSTKLEDSAMYFCASSEAIPYGYTFGSGTRLTVV.

The CDR3 sequence is CASSQDSTSGINEQFF. In DNA, the CDR3 is TGTGCCAGCAGCCAAGATTCGACTAGCGGAATTAATGAGCAGTTCTTC. The chain uses TRBV14 and TRBJ2-1; 9 nucleotides align to TRBD2. The CDR3 is 16 residues long. Trimming removed 0 bases from V and 7 bases from J; junction bases left unmatched: 7. Per germline, CDR1 SGHDN and CDR2 FVKESK.

The chain combines TRBV2 with TRBJ1-5; TRBD1 matches at 7 bases. CDR1 SNHLY and CDR2 FYNNEI come from the germline V gene. V lost 0 bases, J lost 5 bases, and 7 bases stayed unmatched. This CDR3 spans 16 amino acids. This chain's CDR3 is CASSEALPTGYQPQHF. In DNA form, the CDR3 reads TGTGCCAGCAGTGAAGCGCTTCCGACAGGGTATCAGCCCCAGCATTTT.

DNA of the CDR3: TGTGCCAGCAGTCCGGGGGCAGATGGGTCCGGGGAGCTGTTTTTT. The encoded protein is CASSPGADGSGELFF. The chain couples TRBV28 to TRBJ2-2; D may match TRBD1 or TRBD2 (6 bases each). This CDR3 has 15 amino acids. CDR1 and CDR2 from the germline V gene are MDHEN and SYDVKM. Deletions cut 5 bases from V and 6 bases from J, with 16 bases between.

The gene calls are TRBV9 and TRBJ2-1; possibly TRBD2 for D (6 bases). Germline V CDR1 and CDR2: SGDLS, YYNGEE. Trimming left V 0 bases short and J 0 bases short, with 13 bases between. The CDR3 runs to 17 residues. CDR3 bases: TGTGCCAGCAGCGTAGGTGCGGGACGTAACTCCTACAATGAGCAGTTCTTC. Translation gives CASSVGAGRNSYNEQFF.

The chain joins TRBV2 to TRBJ2-2; 7 nucleotides line up with TRBD2. Germline V gene sequence: CDR1 SNHLY, CDR2 FYNNEI. J gave up 7 bases and V 8 bases, and 7 bases lay outside the gene matches. The CDR3 covers 13 residues. The CDR3 region is CASEGTGGGELFF. The CDR3 nucleotides read TGTGCCAGCGAGGGGACGGGAGGCGGGGAGCTGTTTTTT. Full variable domain (outside the CDR3, taken from reference TRBV2 and TRBJ2-2): EPEVTQTPSHQVTQMGQEVILRCVPISNHLYFYWYRQILGQKVEFLVSFYNNEISEKSEIFDDQFSVERPDGSNFTLKIRSTKLEDSAMYFCASEGTGGGELFFGEGSRLTVL.

The V call is TRBV6-5, the J call TRBJ2-1, with 7 bases aligning to TRBD2. This CDR3 contains 14 residues. V lost 6 bases and J lost 5; bases outside the gene matches: 7. The germline CDR1 and CDR2 sequences are MNHEY and SVGAGI. The CDR3 here is CASSPAGRDNEQFF. CDR3 in DNA: TGTGCCAGCAGCCCAGCGGGACGAGACAATGAGCAGTTCTTC.

The gene calls are TRBV11-2 and TRBJ2-3; D is unresolved. Germline CDR1 and CDR2: SGHAT and FQNNGV. The V and J ends lost 3 bases and 0 bases respectively, with 10 bases between them. This CDR3 spans 15 amino acids. In DNA form, the CDR3 reads TGTGCCAGCAGCTTGTTAGTGGAAAGCACAGATACGCAGTATTTT. Amino acid sequence: CASSLLVESTDTQYF.

The chain links TRBV2 to TRBJ2-4, with D possibly matching TRBD1 (6 bases). In germline, CDR1 is SNHLY, CDR2 FYNNEI. CDR3 length: 14 amino acids. The V gene lost 5 bases and the J gene lost 6 bases, with 14 bases spanning the gap. Written as DNA, the CDR3 is TGTGCCAGCAGTTCCACAGGGCTGATAAACATTCAGTACTTC. It yields the protein CASSSTGLINIQYF.

The chain couples TRBV7-6 to TRBJ2-7; the D gene is possibly TRBD1 (6 bases). This CDR3 has 14 residues. V was shortened by 4 bases and J by 3 bases, with 13 bases between the two germline ends. The germline V gene has CDR1 SGHVS and CDR2 FNYEAQ. This chain's CDR3 is CASSSPTGIYEQYF. The CDR3 DNA reads TGTGCCAGCAGCTCACCGACAGGAATCTACGAGCAGTACTTC.

The gene calls are TRBV28 and TRBJ1-2; D call uncertain. This CDR3 spans 13 amino acids. The V gene lost 6 bases and the J gene lost 6 bases, with 14 bases spanning the gap. CDR1 is MDHEN and CDR2 is SYDVKM in the germline V gene. CDR3 amino acids: CASSSDRIDGYTF. Here the CDR3 DNA reads TGTGCCAGCAGCTCGGACCGTATTGATGGCTACACCTTC.

The chain couples TRBV19 to TRBJ2-7; no firm D call. Germline CDR1 is LNHDA and CDR2 is SQIVND (reference sequence). The CDR3 is made up of 15 amino acids. Trimming stripped 9 bases from V and 2 bases from J, with 20 bases between. CDR3 in amino acids: CASLTPNGVAYEQYF. The CDR3 DNA sequence: TGTGCCAGCCTAACACCGAATGGGGTCGCCTACGAGCAGTACTTC.

This clone was detected once. The chain is built from TRBV14 and TRBJ1-2; D uncertain. This CDR3 is 15 amino acids long. CDR1 and CDR2 (germline): SGHDN, FVKESK. The V gene lost 3 bases and the J gene lost 2 bases, with 13 bases spanning the gap. CDR3 sequence reads: CASSHGGLVNYGYTF. The CDR3 DNA reads as TGTGCCAGCAGCCACGGCGGGTTAGTAAACTATGGCTACACCTTC.

The chain joins TRBV15 to TRBJ2-1; no clear D gene. The germline V and J ends were trimmed by 5 bases and 9 bases, with 20 bases remaining between them. CDR3 size: 15 residues. The germline CDR1 and CDR2 sequences are LNHNV and YYDKDF (reference sequence). The DNA for the CDR3 is TGTGCCACCAGCGACCGACGCGGCCCGGTCGGTGAGCAGTTCTTC. Translated, it gives CATSDRRGPVGEQFF.